The 27 T cell receptor beta chains below come from one sample, sequenced in a study of shared clonotypes between healthy human individuals. Generated by immunoSEQ multiplex PCR, the TCRdb table keeps only in-frame clones and is missing some. The sample consists of around 550,000 clones, around 96% of them appearing once. The sample consisted of naive CD4+ T cells sorted from blood. Subset: CD45RA+ positively selected. These receptors all come from a woman younger than 45 in good health.

The rearrangement links TRBV6-4 to TRBJ2-1; 7 bases fit TRBD1. The junction had 4 bases not matched to a gene; V was cut back by 8 bases and J by 12 bases. Germline V gene sequence: CDR1 MRHNA, CDR2 SNTAGT. This CDR3 contains 10 residues. For the CDR3, the DNA is TGTGCCAGCCACAGACAGGGGCAGTTCTTC. This gives the protein CASHRQGQFF.

The rearrangement links TRBV5-1 to TRBJ2-7; D is possibly TRBD1 (6 bases). The CDR3 has 14 residues. Germline CDR1 reads SGHRS; CDR2 reads YFSETQ. V was pared by 2 bases and J by 7 bases, with 16 bases between. The CDR3 bases are TGCGCCAGCAGCTTAGGGACAAGCCCTAGTGAGCAGTACTTC. Translation gives CASSLGTSPSEQYF.

This chain connects TRBV11-3 to TRBJ2-1; 7 positions agree with TRBD2. This CDR3 spans 15 amino acids. With 1 base clipped from V and 13 bases from J, the junction kept 13 bases outside the gene matches. Germline V gene sequence: CDR1 SGHNT, CDR2 YENEEA. The CDR3 is CASSLGGSGAGLQFF. The DNA of the CDR3 is TGTGCCAGCAGCTTAGGCGGAAGCGGGGCCGGCCTACAGTTCTTC. The full variable domain, in which reference TRBV11-3 and TRBJ2-1 provide the parts outside the CDR3, is EAGVVQSPRYKIIEKKQPVAFWCNPISGHNTLYWYLQNLGQGPELLIRYENEEAVDDSQLPKDRFSAERLKGVDSTLKIQPAELGDSAVYLCASSLGGSGAGLQFFGPGTRLTVL.

The chain is built from TRBV19 and TRBJ2-5, with 9 bases aligning to TRBD1. After removal of 6 bases from V and 4 bases from J, the junction contained 6 bases not matched to a gene. The CDR3 contains 14 residues. Germline lookup yields CDR1 LNHDA and CDR2 SQIVND (reference sequence). In nucleotides, the CDR3 is TGTGCCAGTAGCATGGGACAGGGCGGAGAGACCCAGTACTTC. Translating it yields CASSMGQGGETQYF. The full variable domain, its missing parts supplied by reference TRBV19 and TRBJ2-5, is DGGITQSPKYLFRKEGQNVTLSCEQNLNHDAMYWYRQDPGQGLRLIYYSQIVNDFQKGDIAEGYSVSREKKESFPLTVTSAQKNPTAFYLCASSMGQGGETQYFGPGTRLLVL.

The chain couples TRBV14 to TRBJ1-1; no firm D call. CDR3 length: 15 amino acids. The V and J ends lost 1 base and 2 bases respectively, with 11 bases between them. CDR1 and CDR2 from the germline V gene are SGHDN and FVKESK. The CDR3 loop reads CASSQVKTANTEAFF. The CDR3 DNA reads TGTGCCAGCAGCCAAGTGAAGACGGCAAACACTGAAGCTTTCTTT.

This chain uses TRBV30 with TRBJ1-1; 7 bases match TRBD1. Germline V gives CDR1 GTSNPN, CDR2 SVGIG (reference sequence). After removal of 0 bases from V and 5 bases from J, the junction contained 6 bases not matched to a gene. The CDR3 is 14 residues long. The CDR3 reads CAWSVLQGVTEAFF. CDR3 nucleotides: TGTGCCTGGAGTGTATTGCAGGGGGTAACTGAAGCTTTCTTT.

The gene calls are TRBV2 and TRBJ1-5; 12 positions match TRBD1. Per germline, CDR1 SNHLY and CDR2 FYNNEI. This CDR3 spans 15 amino acids. V trimming: 6 bases; J trimming: 6 bases; junction bases outside the gene matches: 6. CDR3 loop: CASRGDRGLGQPQHF. The CDR3 bases are TGTGCCAGCAGAGGGGACAGGGGGCTCGGTCAGCCCCAGCATTTT. Drawing the rest from reference TRBV2 and TRBJ1-5, the complete variable domain is EPEVTQTPSHQVTQMGQEVILRCVPISNHLYFYWYRQILGQKVEFLVSFYNNEISEKSEIFDDQFSVERPDGSNFTLKIRSTKLEDSAMYFCASRGDRGLGQPQHFGDGTRLSIL.

The chain is built from TRBV5-8 and TRBJ2-2; 7 bases fit TRBD2. This CDR3 region has 16 residues. J gave up 0 bases and V 4 bases, and 6 bases lay outside the gene matches. From germline, CDR1 is SGHTS and CDR2 YDEGEE. CDR3 amino acids: CASSKGTIANTGELFF. The CDR3 coding sequence is TGTGCCAGCAGCAAGGGGACTATCGCGAACACCGGGGAGCTGTTTTTT.

The chain recombines TRBV5-1 with TRBJ2-2; D may be TRBD1 (5 bases). The CDR3 loop spans 15 amino acids. The V end lost 0 bases, the J end lost 1 base, and 7 bases lay between the germline ends. Germline loops: CDR1 SGHRS, CDR2 YFSETQ. The CDR3 region has the DNA TGCGCCAGCAGCTTGGGACAGAAGAACACCGGGGAGCTGTTTTTT. Translating gives CASSLGQKNTGELFF.

The rearrangement joins TRBV2 to TRBJ2-6; D perhaps matches TRBD1 (6 bases). This CDR3 is built from 13 residues. V was trimmed by 10 bases and J by 1 base, leaving 8 bases between them. CDR1 is SNHLY, CDR2 FYNNEI, per germline. The CDR3 loop is CAKGGSGANVLTF. In nucleotides, the CDR3 is TGTGCCAAAGGGGGATCTGGGGCCAACGTCCTGACTTTC.

This CDR3 reads CASSQEAPRSMQYF. The CDR3 DNA reads TGCGCCAGCAGCCAAGAGGCCCCTCGATCAATGCAGTACTTC. The chain links TRBV4-1 to TRBJ2-7; no definite D call. Trimming removed 0 bases at V and 9 bases at J, with 15 bases between. Germline values: CDR1 MGHRA, CDR2 YSYEKL. The CDR3 is 14 residues long.

This rearrangement joins TRBV7-2 to TRBJ2-5, with D possibly called TRBD1 or TRBD2 (6 bases each). The CDR3 contains 14 residues. Trimming left V 5 bases short and J 4 bases short, with 14 bases between. From germline, CDR1 is SGHTA and CDR2 FQGNSA. CDR3 sequence (DNA): TGTGCCAGCAGCGTGGGGGGCAACGGAGAGACCCAGTACTTC. Translated, it gives CASSVGGNGETQYF.

This clone was seen a handful of times. The V and J genes are TRBV5-4 and TRBJ1-2; TRBD1 matches at 7 bases. Per germline, CDR1 SGHNT and CDR2 YYREEE (reference sequence). The V segment lost 7 bases and the J segment 2 bases; nucleotides outside the gene matches: 2. The CDR3 has 12 residues. CDR3 in amino acids: CASWGQNYGYTF. The CDR3 DNA follows: TGTGCCAGCTGGGGACAGAACTATGGCTACACCTTC.

V is TRBV5-1 and J is TRBJ2-6, with D hard to call. Germline loops: CDR1 SGHRS, CDR2 YFSETQ. With 4 bases removed from V and 2 bases from J, the gap between germline ends came to 13 bases. The CDR3 spans 16 residues. The CDR3 sequence: CASSIGVGPGANVLTF. In DNA, the CDR3 is TGCGCCAGCAGCATTGGTGTCGGGCCTGGGGCCAACGTCCTGACTTTC. Supplemented by reference TRBV5-1 and TRBJ2-6, the full variable domain reads KAGVTQTPRYLIKTRGQQVTLSCSPISGHRSVSWYQQTPGQGLQFLFEYFSETQRNKGNFPGRFSGRQFSNSRSEMNVSTLELGDSALYLCASSIGVGPGANVLTFGAGSRLTVL.

V and J are TRBV7-6 and TRBJ2-1; D assignment may be TRBD1 or TRBD2 (6 bases each). This CDR3 spans 15 amino acids. Germline assignment: CDR1 SGHVS and CDR2 FNYEAQ. The V end lost 1 base, the J end lost 5 bases, and 12 bases lay between the germline ends. The CDR3 DNA reads TGTGCCAGCAGCTTAGGGACAGCGGGTCACAATGAGCAGTTCTTC. This translates into CASSLGTAGHNEQFF.

This chain joins TRBV18 and TRBJ2-7, with TRBD1 matching over 7 bases. The germline CDR1 and CDR2 sequences are KGHSH and LQKENI. With 6 bases clipped from V and 3 bases from J, the junction kept 8 bases outside the gene matches. The CDR3 totals 14 residues. The CDR3 protein is CASSEGQPNYEQYF. The CDR3 DNA reads TGTGCCAGCTCCGAGGGACAGCCTAACTACGAGCAGTACTTC.

The V and J genes are TRBV5-1 and TRBJ2-7; D ambiguous. CDR3 length: 16 residues. Trimming cost V 0 bases and J 3 bases, with 16 bases left between them. The germline V gene has CDR1 SGHRS and CDR2 YFSETQ. The CDR3 loop reads CASSLALATEFYEQYF. In DNA form, the CDR3 reads TGCGCCAGCAGCTTGGCCTTGGCTACCGAATTCTACGAGCAGTACTTC.

The sample holds one count of this clone. This sequence joins TRBV4-2 and TRBJ2-7; 8 bases are a match to TRBD1. The V segment lost 0 bases and the J segment 7 bases; nucleotides outside the gene matches: 8. This CDR3 region has 15 residues. In germline, CDR1 is LGHNA, CDR2 YNFKEQ. CDR3 nucleotide sequence: TGTGCCAGCAGCCAAGATGGGCAGGGGGCGACTGAGCAGTACTTC. It specifies CASSQDGQGATEQYF.

This rearrangement joins TRBV4-1 to TRBJ2-2, with 9 bases lining up with TRBD1. The CDR3 covers 17 residues. CDR1 MGHRA and CDR2 YSYEKL come from the germline V gene. The V and J ends lost 1 base and 4 bases, in that order; junction bases with no gene match: 7. The CDR3 nucleotides read TGCGCCAGCAGCCAAGGACCGGGACAGGGTTTCACCGGGGAGCTGTTTTTT. Its protein is CASSQGPGQGFTGELFF.

The genes are TRBV27 and TRBJ1-2; D uncertain. The V end was cut by 4 bases, the J end by 3 bases, with 9 bases between. The CDR3 spans 13 residues. Germline loops: CDR1 MNHEY, CDR2 SMNVEV (reference sequence). The CDR3 bases are TGTGCCAGCAGTTCCGGGCAACACTATGGCTACACCTTC. It specifies CASSSGQHYGYTF.

V and J are TRBV11-3 and TRBJ2-3, with 9 bases aligning to TRBD1. The CDR3 is 14 amino acids. Trimming took 2 bases from V and 6 from J; bases not matched to a gene: 3. Looked up from germline, CDR1 is SGHNT and CDR2 is YENEEA. The CDR3 spells CASSLTDRGDTQYF. CDR3 coding DNA: TGTGCCAGCAGCTTAACGGACAGGGGCGATACGCAGTATTTT.

The V call is TRBV6-1, the J call TRBJ2-6; D not certain. Trimming cost V 2 bases and J 0 bases, with 8 bases left between them. The CDR3 runs 16 residues. Germline V lookup: CDR1 MNHNS, CDR2 SASEGT. The CDR3 reads CASSEFGTSGANVLTF. In DNA form, the CDR3 reads TGTGCCAGCAGTGAATTCGGAACCTCTGGGGCCAACGTCCTGACTTTC.

This chain joins TRBV5-1 and TRBJ2-3; 7 bases agree with TRBD1. The CDR3 runs 14 residues. CDR1 and CDR2 (germline): SGHRS, YFSETQ. The J segment lost 3 bases and the V segment lost 7 bases, leaving 8 bases of the junction unmatched. CDR3 nucleotides: TGCGCCAGCGAGGGGGCAGGAAAGACAGATACGCAGTATTTT. Its protein is CASEGAGKTDTQYF.

This clone has a single count. The chain joins TRBV28 to TRBJ2-2, with 7 bases fitting TRBD2. The germline gives CDR1 MDHEN, CDR2 SYDVKM. V lost 2 bases and J lost 6; bases outside the gene matches: 9. The CDR3 extends over 16 amino acids. The CDR3 spells CASSLVPASGPGELFF. CDR3 DNA: TGTGCCAGCAGTTTAGTCCCGGCTAGCGGACCCGGGGAGCTGTTTTTT.

This clone was picked up one time. The V call is TRBV19, the J call TRBJ2-7; D remains unclear. Germline V lookup: CDR1 LNHDA, CDR2 SQIVND (reference sequence). The germline V and J ends were trimmed by 3 bases and 0 bases, with 9 bases remaining between them. The CDR3 has 14 residues. The CDR3 spells CASSMWVSSYEQYF. The CDR3 nucleotides read TGTGCCAGTAGTATGTGGGTAAGCTCCTACGAGCAGTACTTC.

The J gene is TRBJ2-2, the V gene TRBV29-1; a possible D gene is TRBD1 (5 bases). The V gene lost 6 bases and the J gene lost 3 bases, with 8 bases spanning the gap. This CDR3 has 12 residues. The V gene's germline CDR1 is SQVTM and CDR2 ANQGSEA. The CDR3 is CSVDTYTGELFF. As DNA, the CDR3 is TGCAGCGTGGACACCTACACCGGGGAGCTGTTTTTT.

The J gene is TRBJ2-5, the V gene TRBV27, with TRBD2 as a possible D gene (5 bases). The end of the DNA is better explained by TRBJ2-7, so the J call may be wrong. CDR3 length equals 17 residues. Germline V gene sequence: CDR1 MNHEY, CDR2 SMNVEV (reference sequence). CDR3 in amino acids: CASSLKGDTFFSYEQYF. The CDR3 DNA reads as TGTGCCAGCAGTTTAAAGGGAGACACATTCTTTTCCTACGAGCAGTACTTC.